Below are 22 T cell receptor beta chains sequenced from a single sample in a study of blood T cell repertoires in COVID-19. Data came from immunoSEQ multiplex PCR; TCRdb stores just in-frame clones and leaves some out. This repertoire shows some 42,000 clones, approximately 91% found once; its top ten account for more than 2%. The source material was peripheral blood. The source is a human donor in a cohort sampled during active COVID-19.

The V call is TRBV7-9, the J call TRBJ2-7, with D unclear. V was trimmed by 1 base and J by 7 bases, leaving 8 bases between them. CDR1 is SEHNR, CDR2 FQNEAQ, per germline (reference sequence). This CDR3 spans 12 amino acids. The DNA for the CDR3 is TGTGCCAGCAGCTTAGTCCCCCGGGAGCAGTACTTC. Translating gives CASSLVPREQYF.

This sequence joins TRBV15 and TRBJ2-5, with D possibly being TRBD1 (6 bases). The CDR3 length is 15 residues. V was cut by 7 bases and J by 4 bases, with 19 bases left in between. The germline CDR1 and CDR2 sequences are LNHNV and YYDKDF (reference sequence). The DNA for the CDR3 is TGTGCCACCAAACACGATGTTCAGGGGTTAGAGACCCAGTACTTC. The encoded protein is CATKHDVQGLETQYF.

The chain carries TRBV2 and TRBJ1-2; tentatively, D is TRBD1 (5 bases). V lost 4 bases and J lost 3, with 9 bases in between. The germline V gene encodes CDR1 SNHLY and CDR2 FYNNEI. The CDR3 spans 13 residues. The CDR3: CASSGQGHYGYTF. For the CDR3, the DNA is TGTGCCAGCAGTGGTCAGGGTCACTATGGCTACACCTTC.

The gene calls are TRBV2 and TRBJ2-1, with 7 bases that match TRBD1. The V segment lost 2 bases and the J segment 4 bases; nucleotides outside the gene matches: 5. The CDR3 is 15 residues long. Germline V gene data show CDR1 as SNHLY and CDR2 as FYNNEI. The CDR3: CASSEITGEYNEQFF. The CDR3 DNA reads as TGTGCCAGCAGTGAAATTACAGGGGAGTACAATGAGCAGTTCTTC.

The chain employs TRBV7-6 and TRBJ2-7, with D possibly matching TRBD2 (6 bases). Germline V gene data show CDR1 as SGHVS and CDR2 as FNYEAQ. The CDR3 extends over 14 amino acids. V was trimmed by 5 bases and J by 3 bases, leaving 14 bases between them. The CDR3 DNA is TGTGCCAGCAGCGTCGGACTACTTAGCTACGAGCAGTACTTC. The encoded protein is CASSVGLLSYEQYF.

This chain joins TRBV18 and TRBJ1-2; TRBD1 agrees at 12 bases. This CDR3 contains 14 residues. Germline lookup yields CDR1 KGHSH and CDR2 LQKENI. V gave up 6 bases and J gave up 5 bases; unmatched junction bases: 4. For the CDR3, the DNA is TGTGCCAGCTCTCCGGGACAGGGGGCTTATGGCTACACCTTC. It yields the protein CASSPGQGAYGYTF.

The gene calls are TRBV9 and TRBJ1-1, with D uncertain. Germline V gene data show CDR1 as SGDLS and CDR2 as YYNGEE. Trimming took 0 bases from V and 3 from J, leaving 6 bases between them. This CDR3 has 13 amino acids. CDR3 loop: CASSVERDTEAFF. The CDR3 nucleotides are TGTGCCAGCAGCGTAGAGAGGGACACTGAAGCTTTCTTT.

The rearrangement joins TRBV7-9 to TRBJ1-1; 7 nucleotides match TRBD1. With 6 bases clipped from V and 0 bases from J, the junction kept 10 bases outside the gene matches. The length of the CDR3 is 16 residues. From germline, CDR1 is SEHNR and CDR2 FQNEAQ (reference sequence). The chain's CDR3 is CASSSMEGQLNTEAFF. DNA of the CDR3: TGTGCCAGCAGTAGTATGGAGGGACAGCTGAACACTGAAGCTTTCTTT. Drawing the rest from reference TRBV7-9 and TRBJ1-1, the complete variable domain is DTGVSQNPRHKITKRGQNVTFRCDPISEHNRLYWYRQTLGQGPEFLTYFQNEAQLEKSRLLSDRFSAERPKGSFSTLEIQRTEQGDSAMYLCASSSMEGQLNTEAFFGQGTRLTVV.

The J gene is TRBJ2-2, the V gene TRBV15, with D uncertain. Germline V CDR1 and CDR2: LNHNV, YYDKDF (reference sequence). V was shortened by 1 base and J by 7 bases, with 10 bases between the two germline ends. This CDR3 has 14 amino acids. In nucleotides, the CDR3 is TGTGCCACCAGCAGAGGGCCCATTGTCGGGGAGCTGTTTTTT. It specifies CATSRGPIVGELFF.

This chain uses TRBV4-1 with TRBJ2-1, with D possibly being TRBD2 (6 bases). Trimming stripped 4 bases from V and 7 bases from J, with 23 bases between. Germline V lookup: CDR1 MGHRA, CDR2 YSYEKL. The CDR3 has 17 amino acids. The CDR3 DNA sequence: TGCGCCAGCAGCCGCTGGGAATTGGCCCCCGGGGGAAATGAGCAGTTCTTC. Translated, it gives CASSRWELAPGGNEQFF.

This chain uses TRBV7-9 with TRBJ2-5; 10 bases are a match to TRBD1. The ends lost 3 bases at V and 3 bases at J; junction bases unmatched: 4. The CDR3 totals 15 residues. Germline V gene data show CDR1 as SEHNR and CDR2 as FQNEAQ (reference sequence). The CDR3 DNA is TGTGCCAGCAGCTTGTGGACAGGGGGTGAAGAGACCCAGTACTTC. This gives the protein CASSLWTGGEETQYF.

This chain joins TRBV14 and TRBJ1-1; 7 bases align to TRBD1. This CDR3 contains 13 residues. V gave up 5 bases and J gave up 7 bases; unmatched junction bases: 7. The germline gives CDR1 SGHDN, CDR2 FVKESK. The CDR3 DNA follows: TGTGCCAGCAGCGAACAGGGGTTCAGTGAAGCTTTCTTT. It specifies CASSEQGFSEAFF.

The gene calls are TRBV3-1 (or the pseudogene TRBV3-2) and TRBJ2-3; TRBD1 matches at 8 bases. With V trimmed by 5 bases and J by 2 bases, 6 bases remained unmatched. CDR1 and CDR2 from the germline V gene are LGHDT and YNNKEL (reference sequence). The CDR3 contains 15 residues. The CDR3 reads CASSMQGALTDTQYF. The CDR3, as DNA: TGTGCCAGCAGCATGCAGGGGGCTCTCACAGATACGCAGTATTTT.

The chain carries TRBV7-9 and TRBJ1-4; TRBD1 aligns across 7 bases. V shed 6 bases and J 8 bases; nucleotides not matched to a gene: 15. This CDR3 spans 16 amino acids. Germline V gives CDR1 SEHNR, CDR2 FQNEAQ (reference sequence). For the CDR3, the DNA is TGTGCCAGCAGTTTCCCGCTTGAGGGGGCGGGCGAAAAACTGTTTTTT. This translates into CASSFPLEGAGEKLFF.

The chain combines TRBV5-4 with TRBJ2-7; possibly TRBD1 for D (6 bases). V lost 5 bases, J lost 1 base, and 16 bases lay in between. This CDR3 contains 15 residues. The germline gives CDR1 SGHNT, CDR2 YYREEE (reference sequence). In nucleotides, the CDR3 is TGTGCCAGCAGTCGGGACACCCAGGGATCCTACGAGCAGTACTTC. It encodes CASSRDTQGSYEQYF.

CDR3 DNA sequence: TGTGCCAGTAGTATCATGGGACAGGGAAATTCACCCCTCCACTTT. Its protein product is CASSIMGQGNSPLHF. V and J are TRBV19 and TRBJ1-6, with 9 nucleotides matching TRBD1. The CDR3 runs to 15 residues. Germline-derived CDR1 and CDR2 are LNHDA and SQIVND (reference sequence). The junction had 4 bases not matched to a gene; V was cut back by 3 bases and J by 7 bases.

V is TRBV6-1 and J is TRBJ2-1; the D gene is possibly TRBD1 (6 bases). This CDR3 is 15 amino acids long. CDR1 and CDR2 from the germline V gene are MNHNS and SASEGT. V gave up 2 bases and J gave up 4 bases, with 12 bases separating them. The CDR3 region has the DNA TGTGCCAGCAGTGAAAACAGGGTCGGGTACAATGAGCAGTTCTTC. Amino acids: CASSENRVGYNEQFF.

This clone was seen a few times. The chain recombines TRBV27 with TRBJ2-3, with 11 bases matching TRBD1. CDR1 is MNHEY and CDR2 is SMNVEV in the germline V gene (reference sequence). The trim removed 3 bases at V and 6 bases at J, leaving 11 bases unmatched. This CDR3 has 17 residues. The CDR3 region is CASSLGPGQGAMDTQYF. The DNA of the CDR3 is TGTGCCAGCAGTTTGGGCCCCGGACAGGGGGCCATGGATACGCAGTATTTT.

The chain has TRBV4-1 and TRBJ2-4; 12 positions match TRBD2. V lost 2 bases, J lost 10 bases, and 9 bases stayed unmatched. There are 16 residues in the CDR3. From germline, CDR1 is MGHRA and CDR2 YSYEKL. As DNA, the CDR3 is TGCGCCAGCAGCCAACAACTAGCGGGGGGCTTTGGGATTCAGTACTTC. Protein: CASSQQLAGGFGIQYF.

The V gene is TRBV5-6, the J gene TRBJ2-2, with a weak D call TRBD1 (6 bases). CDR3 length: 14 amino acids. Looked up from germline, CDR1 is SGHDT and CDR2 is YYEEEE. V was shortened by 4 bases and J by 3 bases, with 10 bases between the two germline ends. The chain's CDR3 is CASSGTGYTGELFF. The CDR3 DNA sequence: TGTGCCAGCAGCGGAACAGGGTACACCGGGGAGCTGTTTTTT. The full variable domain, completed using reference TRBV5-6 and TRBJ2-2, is DAGVTQSPTHLIKTRGQQVTLRCSPKSGHDTVSWYQQALGQGPQFIFQYYEEEERQRGNFPDRFSGHQFPNYSSELNVNALLLGDSALYLCASSGTGYTGELFFGEGSRLTVL.

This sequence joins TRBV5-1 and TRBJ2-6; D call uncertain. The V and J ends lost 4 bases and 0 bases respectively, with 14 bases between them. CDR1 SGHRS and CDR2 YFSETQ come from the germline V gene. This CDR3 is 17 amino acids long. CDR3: CASSLMSRNSGANVLTF. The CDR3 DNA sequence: TGCGCCAGCAGCCTGATGTCGCGGAACTCTGGGGCCAACGTCCTGACTTTC.

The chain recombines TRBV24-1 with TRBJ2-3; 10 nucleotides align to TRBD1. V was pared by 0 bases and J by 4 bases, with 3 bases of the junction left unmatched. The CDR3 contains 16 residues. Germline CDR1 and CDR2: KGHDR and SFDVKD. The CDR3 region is CATSDLAGTGADTQYF. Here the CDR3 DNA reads TGTGCCACCAGTGATTTGGCCGGGACAGGGGCAGATACGCAGTATTTT.